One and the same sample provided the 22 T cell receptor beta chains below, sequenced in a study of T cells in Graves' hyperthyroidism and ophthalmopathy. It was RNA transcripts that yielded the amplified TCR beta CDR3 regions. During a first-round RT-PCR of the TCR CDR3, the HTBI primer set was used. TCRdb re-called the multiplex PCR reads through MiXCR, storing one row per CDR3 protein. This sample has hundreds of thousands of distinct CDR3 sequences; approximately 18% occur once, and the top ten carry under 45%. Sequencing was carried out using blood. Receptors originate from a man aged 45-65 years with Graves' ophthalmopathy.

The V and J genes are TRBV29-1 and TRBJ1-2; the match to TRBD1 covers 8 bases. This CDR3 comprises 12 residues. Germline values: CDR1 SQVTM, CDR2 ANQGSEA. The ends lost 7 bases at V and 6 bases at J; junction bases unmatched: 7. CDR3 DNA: TGCAGCGCTCTAGACAGGGGTAATGGCTACACCTTC. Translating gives CSALDRGNGYTF.

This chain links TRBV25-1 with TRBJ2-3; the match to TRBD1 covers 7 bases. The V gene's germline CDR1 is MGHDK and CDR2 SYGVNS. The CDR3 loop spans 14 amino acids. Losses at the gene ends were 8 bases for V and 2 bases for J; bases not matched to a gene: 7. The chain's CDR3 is CASGGQLPTDTQYF. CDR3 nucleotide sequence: TGTGCCAGCGGGGGACAGCTACCCACAGATACGCAGTATTTT. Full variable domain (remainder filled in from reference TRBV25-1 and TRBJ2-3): EADIYQTPRYLVIGTGKKITLECSQTMGHDKMYWYQQDPGMELHLIHYSYGVNSTEKGDLSSESTVSRIRTEHFPLTLESARPSHTSQYLCASGGQLPTDTQYFGPGTRLTVL.

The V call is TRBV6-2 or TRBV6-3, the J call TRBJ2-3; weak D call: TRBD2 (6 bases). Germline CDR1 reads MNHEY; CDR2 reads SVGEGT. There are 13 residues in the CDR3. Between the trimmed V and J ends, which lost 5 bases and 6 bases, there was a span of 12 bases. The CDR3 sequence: CASSSGSGDTQYF. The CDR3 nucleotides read TGTGCCAGCAGTAGCGGGTCCGGGGATACGCAGTATTTT.

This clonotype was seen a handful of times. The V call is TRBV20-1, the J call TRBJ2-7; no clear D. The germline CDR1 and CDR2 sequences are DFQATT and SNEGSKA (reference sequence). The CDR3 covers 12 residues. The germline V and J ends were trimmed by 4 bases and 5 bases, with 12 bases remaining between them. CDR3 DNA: TGCAGTGCTACGCCACTAAAGGACGAGCAGTACTTC. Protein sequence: CSATPLKDEQYF.

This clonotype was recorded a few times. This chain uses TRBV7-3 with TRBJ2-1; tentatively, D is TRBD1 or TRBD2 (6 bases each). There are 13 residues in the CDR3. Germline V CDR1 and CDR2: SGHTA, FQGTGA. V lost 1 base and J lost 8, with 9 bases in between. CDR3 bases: TGTGCCAGCAGCTTAAATCGGGGGCATGAGCAGTTCTTC. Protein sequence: CASSLNRGHEQFF.

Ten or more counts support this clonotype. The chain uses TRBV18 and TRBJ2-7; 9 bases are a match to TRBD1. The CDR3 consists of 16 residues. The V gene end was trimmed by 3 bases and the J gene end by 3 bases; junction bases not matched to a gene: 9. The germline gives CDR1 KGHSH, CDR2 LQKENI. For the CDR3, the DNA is TGTGCCAGCTCACCGACCCGATTGGACAGGGGCTACGAGCAGTACTTC. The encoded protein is CASSPTRLDRGYEQYF.

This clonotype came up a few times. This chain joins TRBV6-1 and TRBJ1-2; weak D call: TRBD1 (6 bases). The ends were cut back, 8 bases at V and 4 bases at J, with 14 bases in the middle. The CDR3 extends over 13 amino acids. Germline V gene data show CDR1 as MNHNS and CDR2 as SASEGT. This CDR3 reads CASAAGVGYGYTF. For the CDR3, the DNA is TGTGCCAGCGCAGCAGGGGTCGGCTATGGCTACACCTTC.

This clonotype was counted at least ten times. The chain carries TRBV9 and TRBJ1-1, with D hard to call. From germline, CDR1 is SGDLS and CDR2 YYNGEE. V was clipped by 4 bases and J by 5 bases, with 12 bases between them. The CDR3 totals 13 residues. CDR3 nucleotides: TGTGCCAGCAGCCACGACGGAGGGACTGAAGCTTTCTTT. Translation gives CASSHDGGTEAFF.

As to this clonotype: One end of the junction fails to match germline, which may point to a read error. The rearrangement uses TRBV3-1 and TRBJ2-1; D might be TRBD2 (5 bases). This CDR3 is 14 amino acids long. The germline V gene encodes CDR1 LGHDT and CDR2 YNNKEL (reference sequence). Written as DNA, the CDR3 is TGTGCCAGCGGCCAGCGGAGCTCCTACAATGAGCAGTTCTTC. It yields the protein CASGQRSSYNEQFF.

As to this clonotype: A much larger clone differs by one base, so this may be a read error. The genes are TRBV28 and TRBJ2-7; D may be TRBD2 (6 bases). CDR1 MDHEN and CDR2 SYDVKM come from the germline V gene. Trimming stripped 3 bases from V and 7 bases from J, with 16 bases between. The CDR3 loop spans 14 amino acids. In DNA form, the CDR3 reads TGTGCCAGCAGTTTTCGGGAGCCTGTGGGTGAGCAGTACTTC. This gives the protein CASSFREPVGEQYF.

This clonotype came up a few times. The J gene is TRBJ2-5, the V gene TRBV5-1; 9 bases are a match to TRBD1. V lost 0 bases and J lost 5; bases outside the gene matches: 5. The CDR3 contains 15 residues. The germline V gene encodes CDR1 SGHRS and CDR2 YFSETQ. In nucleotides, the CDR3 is TGCGCCAGCAGCTTGGAAACAGGGGGCCGGGAGACCCAGTACTTC. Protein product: CASSLETGGRETQYF.

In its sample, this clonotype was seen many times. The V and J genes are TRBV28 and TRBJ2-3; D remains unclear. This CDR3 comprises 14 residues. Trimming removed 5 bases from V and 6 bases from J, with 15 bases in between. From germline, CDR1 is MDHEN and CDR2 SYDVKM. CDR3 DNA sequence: TGTGCCAGCAGTCCCCGTAATGGCTTGGATACGCAGTATTTT. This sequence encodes CASSPRNGLDTQYF.

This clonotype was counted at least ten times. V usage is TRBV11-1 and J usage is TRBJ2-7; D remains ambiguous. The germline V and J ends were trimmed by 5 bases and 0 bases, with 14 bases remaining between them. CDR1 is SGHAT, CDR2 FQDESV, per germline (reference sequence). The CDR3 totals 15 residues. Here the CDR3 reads CASSSGPGVSYEQYF. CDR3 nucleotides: TGTGCCAGCAGCAGTGGGCCGGGTGTCTCCTACGAGCAGTACTTC.

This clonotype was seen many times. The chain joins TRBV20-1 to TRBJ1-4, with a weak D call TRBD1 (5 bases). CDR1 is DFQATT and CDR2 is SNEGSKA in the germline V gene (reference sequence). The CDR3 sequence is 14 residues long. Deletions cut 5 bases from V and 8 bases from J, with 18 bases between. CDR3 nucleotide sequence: TGCAGTGCTCGGCCCCGGGGACTTCTGGAAAAACTGTTTTTT. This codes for CSARPRGLLEKLFF.

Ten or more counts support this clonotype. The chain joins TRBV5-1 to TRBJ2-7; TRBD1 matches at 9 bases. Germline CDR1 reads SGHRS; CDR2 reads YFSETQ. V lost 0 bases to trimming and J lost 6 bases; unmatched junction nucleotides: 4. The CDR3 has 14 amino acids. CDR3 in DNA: TGCGCCAGCAGCTTGGACAGGGGGCTCTTCGAGCAGTACTTC. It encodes CASSLDRGLFEQYF.

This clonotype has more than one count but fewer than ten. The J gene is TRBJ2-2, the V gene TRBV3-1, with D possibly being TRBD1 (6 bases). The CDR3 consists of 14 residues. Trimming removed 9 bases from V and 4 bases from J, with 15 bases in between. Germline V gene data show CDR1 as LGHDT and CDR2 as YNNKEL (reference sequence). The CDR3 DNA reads TGTGCCAGTTGGCAGGGGTTCGGCACCGGGGAGCTGTTTTTT. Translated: CASWQGFGTGELFF.

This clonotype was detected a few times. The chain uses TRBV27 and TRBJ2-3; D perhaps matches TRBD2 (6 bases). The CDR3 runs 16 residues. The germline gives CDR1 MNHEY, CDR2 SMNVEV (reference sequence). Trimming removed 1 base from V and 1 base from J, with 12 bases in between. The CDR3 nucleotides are TGTGCCAGCAGTTTATTAGGCGGGACCCGCACAGATACGCAGTATTTT. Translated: CASSLLGGTRTDTQYF.

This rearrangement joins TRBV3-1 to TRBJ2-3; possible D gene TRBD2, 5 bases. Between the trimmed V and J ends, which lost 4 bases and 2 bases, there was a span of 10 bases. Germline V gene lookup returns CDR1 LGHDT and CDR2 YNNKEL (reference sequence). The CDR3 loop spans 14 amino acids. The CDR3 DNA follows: TGTGCCAGCAGCCGGACTTTTTCCACAGATACGCAGTATTTT. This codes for CASSRTFSTDTQYF.

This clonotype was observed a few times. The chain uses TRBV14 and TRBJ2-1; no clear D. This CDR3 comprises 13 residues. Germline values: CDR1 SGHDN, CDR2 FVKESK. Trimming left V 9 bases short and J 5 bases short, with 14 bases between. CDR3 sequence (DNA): TGTGCCAGTAGGAGTCTTTGGGACAATGAGCAGTTCTTC. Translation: CASRSLWDNEQFF.

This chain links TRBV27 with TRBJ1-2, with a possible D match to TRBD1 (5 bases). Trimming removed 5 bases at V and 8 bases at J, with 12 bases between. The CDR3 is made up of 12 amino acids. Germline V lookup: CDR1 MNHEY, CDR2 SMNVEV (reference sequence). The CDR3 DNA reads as TGTGCCAGCAGTCCCGGGACGGGAGGCTACACCTTC. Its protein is CASSPGTGGYTF.

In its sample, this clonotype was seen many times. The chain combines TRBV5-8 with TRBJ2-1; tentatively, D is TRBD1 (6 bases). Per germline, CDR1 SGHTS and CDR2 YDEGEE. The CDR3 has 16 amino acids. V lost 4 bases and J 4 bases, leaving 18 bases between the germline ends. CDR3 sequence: CASSQDRPIGYNEQFF. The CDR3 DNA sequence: TGTGCCAGCAGCCAAGACAGGCCGATAGGATACAATGAGCAGTTCTTC.

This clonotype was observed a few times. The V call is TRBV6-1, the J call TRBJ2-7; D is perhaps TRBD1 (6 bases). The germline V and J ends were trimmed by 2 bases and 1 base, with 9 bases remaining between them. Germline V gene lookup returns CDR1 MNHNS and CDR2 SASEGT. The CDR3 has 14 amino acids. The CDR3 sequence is CASSELDRSYEQYF. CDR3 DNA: TGTGCCAGCAGTGAATTGGACAGATCCTACGAGCAGTACTTC.